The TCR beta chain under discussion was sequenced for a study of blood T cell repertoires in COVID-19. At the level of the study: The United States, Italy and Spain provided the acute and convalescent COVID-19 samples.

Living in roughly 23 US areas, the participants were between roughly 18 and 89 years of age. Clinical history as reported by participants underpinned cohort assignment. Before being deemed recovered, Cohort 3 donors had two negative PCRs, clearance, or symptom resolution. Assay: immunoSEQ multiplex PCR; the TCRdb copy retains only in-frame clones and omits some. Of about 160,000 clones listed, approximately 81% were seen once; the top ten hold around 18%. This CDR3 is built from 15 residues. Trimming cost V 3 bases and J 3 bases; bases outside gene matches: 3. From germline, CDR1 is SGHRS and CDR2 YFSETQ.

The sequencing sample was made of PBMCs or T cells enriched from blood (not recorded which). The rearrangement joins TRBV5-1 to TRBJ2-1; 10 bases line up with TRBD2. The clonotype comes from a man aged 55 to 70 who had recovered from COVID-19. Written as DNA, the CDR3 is TGCGCCAGCAGCTCCGGACTAGCGGTCTACAATGAGCAGTTCTTC. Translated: CASSSGLAVYNEQFF.